A single count supports the clone carrying this TCR beta chain. These data belong to a study of control samples from healthy donors and cancer patients. Clones were sequenced by immunoSEQ multiplex PCR, and TCRdb holds only the in-frame ones, with some missing. The table has 120,000 or so clones, around 90% seen once. This clonotype was sampled from a man between 18 and 35 years old in good health. The sequencing sample was made of blood.

This CDR3 is CASSVLAEQYV. Written as DNA, the CDR3 is TGTGCCAGCAGTGTCCTAGCGGAGCAGTACGTC. This chain uses TRBV2 with TRBJ2-7; TRBD2 is a possible D gene (6 bases). CDR3 size: 11 residues. The ends were cut back, 4 bases at V and 7 bases at J, with 8 bases in the middle. Germline V gene lookup returns CDR1 SNHLY and CDR2 FYNNEI.